A single sample is the source of the 26 T cell receptor beta chains below, sequenced in a study of control samples from healthy donors and cancer patients. TCRdb's copy holds only in-frame clones and misses some; the assay was immunoSEQ multiplex PCR. Counted here are fewer than 85,000 clones, roughly 92% occurring once; the ten biggest clones make up approximately 6%. The sample taken for sequencing was blood. These receptors originate from a woman aged 55-70 years in good health.

The chain combines TRBV7-9 with TRBJ1-2, with D perhaps matching TRBD1 (5 bases). The germline gives CDR1 SEHNR, CDR2 FQNEAQ (reference sequence). CDR3 size: 13 residues. The ends were cut back, 5 bases at V and 3 bases at J, with 10 bases in the middle. Here the CDR3 DNA reads TGTGCCAGCAGCCATGACAGCCACTATGGCTACACCTTC. It codes for CASSHDSHYGYTF.

This chain uses TRBV6-5 with TRBJ1-1; D gene unclear. The V end lost 5 bases, the J end lost 4 bases, and 11 bases lay between the germline ends. The germline V gene encodes CDR1 MNHEY and CDR2 SVGAGI. CDR3 length equals 13 residues. The CDR3 region has the DNA TGTGCCAGCAGTAATCAAGAGGGCACTGAAGCTTTCTTT. Translated, it gives CASSNQEGTEAFF.

The V call is TRBV5-1, the J call TRBJ2-7, with 12 positions matching TRBD1. V shed 4 bases, J shed 10 bases, and the junction held 3 bases outside the gene matches. The germline V gene has CDR1 SGHRS and CDR2 YFSETQ. There are 12 residues in the CDR3. CDR3 coding DNA: TGCGCCAGCAGCCCGGGACAGGGGGCTCAGTACTTC. Amino acids: CASSPGQGAQYF.

The V and J genes are TRBV7-2 and TRBJ1-6; D possibly corresponds to TRBD1 (6 bases). Germline CDR1 is SGHTA and CDR2 is FQGNSA. Trimming removed 5 bases at V and 0 bases at J, with 11 bases between. The CDR3 contains 16 residues. As DNA, the CDR3 is TGTGCCAGCAGCCCCCGAGGGGGCTCCTATAATTCACCCCTCCACTTT. Translation: CASSPRGGSYNSPLHF.

This sequence joins TRBV12-5 and TRBJ2-2; D gene uncertain. V was shortened by 3 bases and J by 2 bases, with 1 base between the two germline ends. Germline values: CDR1 LGHNT, CDR2 FRNRAP. The CDR3 contains 12 residues. The CDR3 protein is CASGFNTGELFF. DNA for the CDR3: TGTGCTAGTGGTTTCAACACCGGGGAGCTGTTTTTT.

The chain employs TRBV28 and TRBJ2-2; D is perhaps TRBD1 (7 bases). The CDR3 sequence is 15 residues long. Germline values: CDR1 MDHEN, CDR2 SYDVKM. The V gene lost 8 bases and the J gene lost 4 bases, with 17 bases spanning the gap. The CDR3 DNA sequence: TGTGCCAGCTCGCGGGGACAGTCGGGCACCGGGGAGCTGTTTTTT. Protein sequence: CASSRGQSGTGELFF.

V gene TRBV7-2 combines with J gene TRBJ2-1, with D unresolved. The CDR3 has 11 residues. CDR1 is SGHTA and CDR2 is FQGNSA in the germline V gene. V lost 5 bases and J lost 4, with 3 bases in between. The DNA of the CDR3 is TGTGCCAGCAGCGTTTACAATGAGCAGTTCTTC. As protein: CASSVYNEQFF.

The chain is built from TRBV28 and TRBJ1-2; D is unresolved. The CDR3 is made up of 12 amino acids. The ends were cut back, 6 bases at V and 0 bases at J, with 5 bases in the middle. Germline V gene lookup returns CDR1 MDHEN and CDR2 SYDVKM. The CDR3 bases are TGTGCCAGCAGACCCCCTAACTATGGCTACACCTTC. This encodes CASRPPNYGYTF.

The genes are TRBV28 and TRBJ1-6, with D hard to call. Germline CDR1 reads MDHEN; CDR2 reads SYDVKM. This CDR3 spans 14 amino acids. Trimming left V 6 bases short and J 0 bases short, with 6 bases between. The CDR3 nucleotides read TGTGCCAGCAGGCCTAGCTCCTATAATTCACCCCTCCACTTT. As protein: CASRPSSYNSPLHF. The variable domain in full, completed from reference TRBV28 and TRBJ1-6, reads DVKVTQSSRYLVKRTGEKVFLECVQDMDHENMFWYRQDPGLGLRLIYFSYDVKMKEKGDIPEGYSVSREKKERFSLILESASTNQTSMYLCASRPSSYNSPLHFGNGTRLTVT.

V is TRBV3-1 (or the pseudogene TRBV3-2) and J is TRBJ2-3; TRBD2 is a possible D gene (5 bases). This CDR3 is 15 amino acids long. Trimming removed 1 base at V and 6 bases at J, with 14 bases between. In germline, CDR1 is LGHDT, CDR2 YNNKEL (reference sequence). CDR3 bases: TGTGCCAGCAGCCAAGTACAGAGCTCGGGGGATACGCAGTATTTT. This encodes CASSQVQSSGDTQYF.

This chain links TRBV7-2 with TRBJ2-1; D gene uncertain. Per germline, CDR1 SGHTA and CDR2 FQGNSA. The V gene lost 8 bases and the J gene lost 2 bases, with 13 bases spanning the gap. This CDR3 comprises 14 residues. The CDR3 loop reads CASSYINPYNEQFF. The CDR3 coding sequence is TGTGCCAGCTCCTACATAAACCCCTACAATGAGCAGTTCTTC.

The V and J genes are TRBV28 and TRBJ1-4; no clear D. Germline CDR1 reads MDHEN; CDR2 reads SYDVKM. The ends were cut back, 4 bases at V and 8 bases at J, with 8 bases in the middle. CDR3 length: 12 amino acids. Here the CDR3 reads CASSSRREKLFF. CDR3 in DNA: TGTGCCAGCAGTTCAAGGAGAGAAAAACTGTTTTTT.

V usage is TRBV7-2 and J usage is TRBJ2-3; D gene uncertain. The V end lost 1 base, the J end lost 5 bases, and 13 bases lay between the germline ends. CDR1 and CDR2 from the germline V gene are SGHTA and FQGNSA. There are 15 residues in the CDR3. The CDR3 loop reads CASSLGGGVGDTQYF. The CDR3 DNA sequence: TGTGCCAGCAGCTTAGGTGGTGGGGTCGGAGATACGCAGTATTTT.

The chain combines TRBV3-1 (or the pseudogene TRBV3-2) with TRBJ2-2, with unresolved D. Between the trimmed V and J ends, which lost 0 bases and 2 bases, there was a span of 4 bases. Germline V gives CDR1 LGHDT, CDR2 YNNKEL (reference sequence). The CDR3 is 14 amino acids. The CDR3 nucleotides are TGTGCCAGCAGCCAAGACCTCAACACCGGGGAGCTGTTTTTT. Residues: CASSQDLNTGELFF.

The chain links TRBV10-3 to TRBJ1-1, with D perhaps TRBD1 (5 bases). The ends were cut back, 2 bases at V and 2 bases at J, with 6 bases in the middle. CDR1 is ENHRY, CDR2 SYGVKD, per germline. The CDR3 covers 13 residues. CDR3 sequence (DNA): TGTGCCATCAGTGAGGGGGGTAACACTGAAGCTTTCTTT. It specifies CAISEGGNTEAFF.

A single count supports this clone. V usage is TRBV29-1 and J usage is TRBJ1-3; D not certain. This CDR3 spans 12 amino acids. Germline loops: CDR1 SQVTM, CDR2 ANQGSEA. Trimming left V 8 bases short and J 0 bases short, with 8 bases between. The CDR3 spells CSIAFSGNTIYF. Here the CDR3 DNA reads TGCAGCATTGCTTTCTCTGGAAACACCATATATTTT.

The CDR3 region is CAISEGAGATHEQYF. CDR3 nucleotide sequence: TGTGCCATCAGTGAGGGAGCGGGAGCTACACACGAGCAGTACTTC. The V gene is TRBV10-3, the J gene TRBJ2-7; 8 nucleotides line up with TRBD2. The CDR3 is 15 residues long. The V and J ends lost 2 bases and 5 bases, in that order; junction bases with no gene match: 8. Germline V lookup: CDR1 ENHRY, CDR2 SYGVKD.

The V call is TRBV2, the J call TRBJ2-1, with a possible D match to TRBD2 (5 bases). This CDR3 has 15 amino acids. V was shortened by 4 bases and J by 5 bases, with 15 bases between the two germline ends. The germline gives CDR1 SNHLY, CDR2 FYNNEI. CDR3 DNA sequence: TGTGCCAGCAGTGGGTTTCGGGGTAGAAACAATGAGCAGTTCTTC. The encoded protein is CASSGFRGRNNEQFF.

The chain is built from TRBV5-1 and TRBJ2-7; 10 bases agree with TRBD2. V gave up 3 bases and J gave up 2 bases; unmatched junction bases: 8. This CDR3 spans 16 amino acids. CDR1 is SGHRS and CDR2 is YFSETQ in the germline V gene. The CDR3 DNA follows: TGCGCCAGCAGCTGGGACACTAGCGGGACTCCCTACGAGCAGTACTTC. It codes for CASSWDTSGTPYEQYF.

The rearrangement joins TRBV5-1 to TRBJ1-2, with D possibly TRBD1 on 6 matching bases. V dropped 4 bases and J dropped 2 bases, with 15 bases sitting between them. This CDR3 is built from 15 residues. Germline V lookup: CDR1 SGHRS, CDR2 YFSETQ. CDR3 coding DNA: TGCGCCAGCAGCCCCCGTGGGGGCTTGAACTATGGCTACACCTTC. As protein: CASSPRGGLNYGYTF.

J is TRBJ2-1 and V is TRBV6-2 or TRBV6-3; 14 nucleotides line up with TRBD2. The CDR3 is 15 amino acids. Germline V lookup: CDR1 MNHEY, CDR2 SVGEGT. With 5 bases clipped from V and 9 bases from J, the junction kept 6 bases outside the gene matches. The CDR3 loop reads CASSPTSGRGREQFF. The CDR3 nucleotides read TGTGCCAGCAGTCCGACTAGCGGGAGGGGGCGTGAGCAGTTCTTC.

This chain connects TRBV4-1 to TRBJ1-2, with D possibly matching TRBD1 (6 bases). Germline V gene sequence: CDR1 MGHRA, CDR2 YSYEKL. This CDR3 contains 14 residues. The V gene lost 2 bases and the J gene lost 2 bases, with 9 bases spanning the gap. In DNA form, the CDR3 reads TGCGCCAGCAGCCAACAACAGGGCAACTATGGCTACACCTTC. Protein: CASSQQQGNYGYTF.

The chain uses TRBV9 and TRBJ2-3; D is uncertain. Trimming cost V 2 bases and J 6 bases, with 10 bases left between them. The length of the CDR3 is 13 residues. The germline gives CDR1 SGDLS, CDR2 YYNGEE. CDR3 sequence: CASSVTSFDTQYF. In DNA form, the CDR3 reads TGTGCCAGCAGCGTGACAAGTTTTGATACGCAGTATTTT.

The chain uses TRBV9 and TRBJ2-5, with TRBD1 as a possible D gene (6 bases). Germline V CDR1 and CDR2: SGDLS, YYNGEE. V was trimmed by 3 bases and J by 3 bases, leaving 15 bases between them. The CDR3 sequence is 15 residues long. As DNA, the CDR3 is TGTGCCAGCAGCGCGAGGTGGGACACCGAAGAGACCCAGTACTTC. It yields the protein CASSARWDTEETQYF.

The rearrangement links TRBV5-1 to TRBJ1-1; D uncertain. Trimming shortened V by 4 bases and J by 2 bases, and 9 bases separated the two germline ends. The CDR3 has 13 residues. Per the germline V gene, CDR1 is SGHRS and CDR2 is YFSETQ. CDR3 protein: CASSVDGNTEAFF. The CDR3, as DNA: TGCGCCAGCAGCGTTGACGGTAACACTGAAGCTTTCTTT.

Only one count was recorded for this clone. This chain uses TRBV19 with TRBJ2-2; 7 positions agree with TRBD1. V shed 5 bases and J 5 bases; nucleotides not matched to a gene: 2. Germline V lookup: CDR1 LNHDA, CDR2 SQIVND (reference sequence). The CDR3 spans 13 residues. The CDR3 here is CASSLQGTGELFF. CDR3 DNA sequence: TGTGCCAGTAGTCTACAGGGGACCGGGGAGCTGTTTTTT.